A single sample gave rise to the 12 T cell receptor beta chains below, sequenced in a study of control samples from healthy donors and cancer patients (dated by TCRdb to 2018 to 2021). The library was produced with the immunoSEQ multiplex PCR assay. In TCRdb, the immuneACCESS table is reduced to in-frame sequences with V and J assigned. These tables do not hold every clone; where another copy was compared, an unresolved V gene accounts for under half, and the others remain unexplained. The sample has 140,000 to 150,000 clones on record, 89% of them singletons. Over 4% of the sample belongs to the ten largest clones. Sequences were obtained from blood. These receptors were collected from a man aged 25 to 40 in good health.

The rearrangement uses TRBV29-1 and TRBJ1-1; D uncertain. From germline, CDR1 is SQVTM and CDR2 ANQGSEA. This CDR3 is built from 13 residues. Trimming left V 6 bases short and J 1 base short, with 12 bases between. The CDR3 spells CSVHSGSNTEAFF. The CDR3 coding sequence is TGCAGCGTCCACAGTGGCTCGAACACTGAAGCTTTCTTT.

The chain uses TRBV9 and TRBJ2-7, with D possibly being TRBD1 (6 bases). There are 14 residues in the CDR3. V was trimmed by 0 bases and J by 3 bases, leaving 10 bases between them. Germline loops: CDR1 SGDLS, CDR2 YYNGEE. This CDR3 reads CASSVGDTSYEQYF. DNA of the CDR3: TGTGCCAGCAGCGTAGGGGACACAAGCTACGAGCAGTACTTC. Supplemented by reference TRBV9 and TRBJ2-7, the full variable domain reads DSGVTQTPKHLITATGQRVTLRCSPRSGDLSVYWYQQSLDQGLQFLIQYYNGEERAKGNILERFSAQQFPDLHSELNLSSLELGDSALYFCASSVGDTSYEQYFGPGTRLTVT.

The chain couples TRBV5-4 to TRBJ2-1; 8 positions match TRBD2. Germline trimming cut 4 bases from V and 0 bases from J; bases unmatched to any gene: 12. Germline V lookup: CDR1 SGHNT, CDR2 YYREEE (reference sequence). The CDR3 has 18 residues. The CDR3 region is CASSRGGGAESSYNEQFF. The DNA of the CDR3 is TGTGCCAGCAGCCGGGGGGGTGGGGCGGAAAGCTCCTACAATGAGCAGTTCTTC.

This chain connects TRBV27 to TRBJ2-7; D gene unclear. V shed 2 bases and J shed 1 base, with 9 bases lying between them. The germline V gene encodes CDR1 MNHEY and CDR2 SMNVEV (reference sequence). This CDR3 is 14 amino acids long. The CDR3 DNA follows: TGTGCCAGCAGTTTAAAAAGGGAATCCTACGAGCAGTACTTC. Translating it yields CASSLKRESYEQYF.

This sequence joins TRBV4-3 and TRBJ2-3; D not resolved. Trimming took 0 bases from V and 4 from J, leaving 11 bases between them. CDR3 size: 15 residues. CDR1 LGHNA and CDR2 YSLEER come from the germline V gene. CDR3 coding DNA: TGCGCCAGCAGCCAAGATAGTGGGGTCCCAGATACGCAGTATTTT. Translating it yields CASSQDSGVPDTQYF.

This rearrangement joins TRBV10-3 to TRBJ2-5, with D perhaps matching TRBD1 or TRBD2 (5 bases each). V lost 0 bases and J lost 7, with 15 bases in between. In germline, CDR1 is ENHRY, CDR2 SYGVKD. The CDR3 runs to 15 residues. CDR3 DNA sequence: TGTGCCATCAGTGAGTCCCAGGGACGGGGAGTGACCCAGTACTTC. It specifies CAISESQGRGVTQYF.

This sequence joins TRBV4-3 and TRBJ2-7; 11 nucleotides agree with TRBD1. V was pared by 4 bases and J by 4 bases, with 6 bases of the junction left unmatched. The germline V gene has CDR1 LGHNA and CDR2 YSLEER. CDR3 size: 15 residues. The CDR3 nucleotides are TGCGCCAGCAGCCCACGTGGGACAGGGGGTTACGAGCAGTACTTC. It translates to CASSPRGTGGYEQYF.

The J gene is TRBJ1-1, the V gene TRBV7-3; D is ambiguous. Germline values: CDR1 SGHTA, CDR2 FQGTGA. The CDR3 has 14 residues. Between the trimmed V and J ends, which lost 5 bases and 1 base, there was a span of 11 bases. In nucleotides, the CDR3 is TGTGCCAGCAGCATTGACGGAGGGAACACTGAAGCTTTCTTT. Protein product: CASSIDGGNTEAFF.

This clone occurred once. The V call is TRBV5-1, the J call TRBJ1-5; 11 bases line up with TRBD1. Per the germline V gene, CDR1 is SGHRS and CDR2 is YFSETQ. Germline trimming cut 3 bases from V and 1 base from J; bases unmatched to any gene: 3. CDR3 size: 16 residues. CDR3 sequence reads: CASSWGTGGSNQPQHF. The DNA of the CDR3 is TGCGCCAGCAGCTGGGGGACAGGGGGGAGCAATCAGCCCCAGCATTTT.

This chain links TRBV15 with TRBJ2-7; no clear D gene. Germline V gives CDR1 LNHNV, CDR2 YYDKDF (reference sequence). V gave up 0 bases and J gave up 2 bases, with 5 bases separating them. The CDR3 totals 13 residues. The CDR3 sequence is CATSRDSTYEQYF. The CDR3 nucleotides read TGTGCCACCAGCAGAGACAGCACCTACGAGCAGTACTTC.

The chain has TRBV5-4 and TRBJ2-3; 8 nucleotides align to TRBD2. Germline-derived CDR1 and CDR2 are SGHNT and YYREEE (reference sequence). The CDR3 loop spans 16 amino acids. The ends lost 5 bases at V and 5 bases at J; junction bases unmatched: 13. CDR3 DNA sequence: TGTGCCAGCAGGGCCGGGGCGGGAGGCCCGGGAGATACGCAGTATTTT. As protein: CASRAGAGGPGDTQYF.

This clone came up once. This rearrangement joins TRBV27 to TRBJ2-3; D unclear. This CDR3 is built from 14 residues. The V end lost 2 bases, the J end lost 2 bases, and 8 bases lay between the germline ends. Per the germline V gene, CDR1 is MNHEY and CDR2 is SMNVEV (reference sequence). CDR3 DNA: TGTGCCAGCAGTTTAGCAGGCCACACAGATACGCAGTATTTT. Protein sequence: CASSLAGHTDTQYF.